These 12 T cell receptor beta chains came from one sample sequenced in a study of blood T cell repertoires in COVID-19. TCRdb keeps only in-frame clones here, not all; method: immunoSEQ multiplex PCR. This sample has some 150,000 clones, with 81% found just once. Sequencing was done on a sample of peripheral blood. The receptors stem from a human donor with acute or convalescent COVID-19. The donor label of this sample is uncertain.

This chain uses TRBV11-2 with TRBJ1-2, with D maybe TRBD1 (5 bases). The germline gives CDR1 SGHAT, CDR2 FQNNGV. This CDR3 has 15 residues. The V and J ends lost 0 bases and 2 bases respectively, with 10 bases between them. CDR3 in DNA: TGTGCCAGCAGCTTAGAGGGGCGAGTGAACTATGGCTACACCTTC. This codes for CASSLEGRVNYGYTF.

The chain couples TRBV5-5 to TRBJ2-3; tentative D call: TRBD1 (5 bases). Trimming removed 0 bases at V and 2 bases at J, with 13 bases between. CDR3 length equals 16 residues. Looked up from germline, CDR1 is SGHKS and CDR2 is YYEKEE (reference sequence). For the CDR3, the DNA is TGTGCCAGCAGCTTGGGGGCATATGGGGCCACAGATACGCAGTATTTT. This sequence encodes CASSLGAYGATDTQYF.

The CDR3 here is CASSQGQGEAFF. DNA of the CDR3: TGTGCCAGCAGCCAGGGGCAGGGTGAAGCTTTCTTT. J is TRBJ1-1 and V is TRBV11-3, with a possible D match to TRBD1 (6 bases). V was pared by 5 bases and J by 7 bases, with 11 bases between. Germline lookup yields CDR1 SGHNT and CDR2 YENEEA. The CDR3 has 12 amino acids.

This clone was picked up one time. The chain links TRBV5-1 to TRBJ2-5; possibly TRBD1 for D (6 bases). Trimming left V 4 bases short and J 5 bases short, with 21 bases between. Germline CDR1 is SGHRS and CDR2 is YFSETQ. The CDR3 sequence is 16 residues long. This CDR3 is CASSRRTGLGAETQYF. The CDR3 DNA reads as TGCGCCAGCAGCCGGAGAACAGGGCTAGGGGCGGAGACCCAGTACTTC.

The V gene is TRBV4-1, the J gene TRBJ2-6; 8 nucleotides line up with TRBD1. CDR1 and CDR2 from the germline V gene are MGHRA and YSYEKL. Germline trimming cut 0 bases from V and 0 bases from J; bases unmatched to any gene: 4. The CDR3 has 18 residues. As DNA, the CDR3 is TGCGCCAGCAGCCAAGAGGGGACAGGTAGCTCTGGGGCCAACGTCCTGACTTTC. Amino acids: CASSQEGTGSSGANVLTF.

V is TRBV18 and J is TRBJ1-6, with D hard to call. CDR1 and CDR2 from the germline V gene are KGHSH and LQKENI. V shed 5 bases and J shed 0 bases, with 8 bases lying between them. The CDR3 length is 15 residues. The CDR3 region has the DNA TGTGCCAGCTCATTGGGGAGCTCCTATAATTCACCCCTCCACTTT. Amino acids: CASSLGSSYNSPLHF. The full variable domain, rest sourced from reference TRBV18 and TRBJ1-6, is NAGVMQNPRHLVRRRGQEARLRCSPMKGHSHVYWYRQLPEEGLKFMVYLQKENIIDESGMPKERFSAEFPKEGPSILRIQQVVRGDSAAYFCASSLGSSYNSPLHFGNGTRLTVT.

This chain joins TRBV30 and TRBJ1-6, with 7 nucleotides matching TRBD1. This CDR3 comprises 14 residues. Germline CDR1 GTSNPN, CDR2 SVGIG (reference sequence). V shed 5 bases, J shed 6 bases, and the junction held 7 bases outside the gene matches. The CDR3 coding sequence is TGTGCCTGGGCCCCGGGACAGCCTAATTCACCCCTCCACTTT. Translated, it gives CAWAPGQPNSPLHF.

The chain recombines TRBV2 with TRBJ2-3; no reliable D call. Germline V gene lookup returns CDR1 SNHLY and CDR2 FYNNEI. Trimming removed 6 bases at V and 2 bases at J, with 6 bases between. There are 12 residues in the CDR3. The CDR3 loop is CASRYITDTQYF. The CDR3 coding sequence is TGTGCCAGCAGGTATATCACAGATACGCAGTATTTT.

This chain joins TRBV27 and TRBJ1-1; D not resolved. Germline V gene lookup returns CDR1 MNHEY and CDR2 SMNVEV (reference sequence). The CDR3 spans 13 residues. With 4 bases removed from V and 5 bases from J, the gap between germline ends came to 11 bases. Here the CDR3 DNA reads TGTGCCAGCAGTTACCCCGGCGGAACTGAAGCTTTCTTT. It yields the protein CASSYPGGTEAFF.

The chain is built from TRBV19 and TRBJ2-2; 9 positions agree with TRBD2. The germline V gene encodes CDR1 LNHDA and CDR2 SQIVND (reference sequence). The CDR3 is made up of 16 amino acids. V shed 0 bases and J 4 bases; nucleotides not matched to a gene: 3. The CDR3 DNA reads TGTGCCAGTAGTATAGATATAGCGGGGGTCACCGGGGAGCTGTTTTTT. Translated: CASSIDIAGVTGELFF.

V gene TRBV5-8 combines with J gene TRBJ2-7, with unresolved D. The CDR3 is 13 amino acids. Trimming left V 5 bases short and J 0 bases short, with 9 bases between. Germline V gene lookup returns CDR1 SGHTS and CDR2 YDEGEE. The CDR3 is CASRRVSSYEQYV. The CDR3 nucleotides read TGTGCCAGCAGACGCGTGAGCTCCTACGAGCAGTACGTC.

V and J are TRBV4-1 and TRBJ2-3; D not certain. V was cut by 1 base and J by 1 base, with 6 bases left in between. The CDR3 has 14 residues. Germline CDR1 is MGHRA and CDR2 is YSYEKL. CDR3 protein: CASSQGAGTDTQYF. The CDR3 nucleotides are TGCGCCAGCAGCCAAGGTGCGGGCACAGATACGCAGTATTTT.